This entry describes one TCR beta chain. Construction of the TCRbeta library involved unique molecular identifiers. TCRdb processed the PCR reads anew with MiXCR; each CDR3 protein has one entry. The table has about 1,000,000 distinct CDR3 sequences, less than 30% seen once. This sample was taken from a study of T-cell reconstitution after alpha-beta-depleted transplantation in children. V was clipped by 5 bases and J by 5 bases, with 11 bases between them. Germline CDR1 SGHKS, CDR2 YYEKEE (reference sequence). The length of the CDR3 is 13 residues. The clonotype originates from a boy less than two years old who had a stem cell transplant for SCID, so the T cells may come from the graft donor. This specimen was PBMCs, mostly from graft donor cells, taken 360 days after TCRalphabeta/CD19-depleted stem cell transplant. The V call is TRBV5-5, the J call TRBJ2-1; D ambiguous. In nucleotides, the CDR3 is TGTGCCAGCAGATTTTACTTAAACAATGAGCAGTTCTTC. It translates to CASRFYLNNEQFF.